This T cell receptor beta chain came from a study of chemoradiotherapy in HPV16-positive cancers. Over chemoradiotherapy, repertoires were sampled more than once. By share of the sample, this clone is medium-sized. Germline V gene data show CDR1 as SGDLS and CDR2 as YYNGEE. The CDR3 spans 14 residues. V was pared by 4 bases and J by 5 bases, with 15 bases between. The protocol was immunoSEQ multiplex PCR, while the TCRdb copy is restricted to in-frame clones and leaves out a portion. The sample records just over 25,000 clones, approximately 90% being singletons. Sequenced here: blood, sampled from a patient who underwent chemoradiotherapy. J is TRBJ2-5 and V is TRBV9, with D possibly matching TRBD2 (6 bases). The sequence was obtained from a human donor with HPV-associated anogenital cancer. The chain's CDR3 is CASSSEGSQETQYF. The CDR3 DNA reads TGTGCCAGCAGCTCGGAGGGGAGCCAGGAGACCCAGTACTTC.